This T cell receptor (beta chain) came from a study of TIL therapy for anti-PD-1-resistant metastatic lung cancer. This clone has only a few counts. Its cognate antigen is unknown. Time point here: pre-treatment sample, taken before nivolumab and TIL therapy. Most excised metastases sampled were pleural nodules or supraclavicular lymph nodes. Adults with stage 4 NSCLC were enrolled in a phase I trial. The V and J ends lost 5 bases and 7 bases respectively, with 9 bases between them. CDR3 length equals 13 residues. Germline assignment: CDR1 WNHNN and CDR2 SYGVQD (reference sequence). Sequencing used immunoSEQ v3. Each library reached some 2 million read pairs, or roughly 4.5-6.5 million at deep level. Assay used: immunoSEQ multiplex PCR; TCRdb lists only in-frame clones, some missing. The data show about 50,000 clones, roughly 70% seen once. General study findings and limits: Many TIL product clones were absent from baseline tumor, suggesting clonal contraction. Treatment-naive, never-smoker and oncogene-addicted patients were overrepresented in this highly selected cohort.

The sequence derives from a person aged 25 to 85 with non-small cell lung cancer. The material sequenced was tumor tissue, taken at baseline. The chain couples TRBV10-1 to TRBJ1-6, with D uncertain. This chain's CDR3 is CASSHTGNSPLHF. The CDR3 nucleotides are TGCGCCAGCAGTCATACGGGGAATTCACCCCTCCACTTT.